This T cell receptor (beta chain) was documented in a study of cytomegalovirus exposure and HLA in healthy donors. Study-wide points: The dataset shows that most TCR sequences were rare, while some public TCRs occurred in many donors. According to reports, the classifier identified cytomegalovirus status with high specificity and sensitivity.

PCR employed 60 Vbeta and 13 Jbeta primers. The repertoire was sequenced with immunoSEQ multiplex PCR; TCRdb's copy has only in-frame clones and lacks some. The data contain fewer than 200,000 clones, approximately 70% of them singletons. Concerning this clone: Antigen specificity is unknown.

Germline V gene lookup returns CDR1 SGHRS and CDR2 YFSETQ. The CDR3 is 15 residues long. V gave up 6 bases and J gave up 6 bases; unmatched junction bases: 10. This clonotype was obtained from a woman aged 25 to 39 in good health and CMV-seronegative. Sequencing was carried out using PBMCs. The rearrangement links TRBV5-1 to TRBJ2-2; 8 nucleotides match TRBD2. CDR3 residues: CASTPGLESSGELFF. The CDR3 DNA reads TGCGCCAGCACCCCGGGACTAGAGTCTTCCGGGGAGCTGTTTTTT.